A few counts support the clone carrying this TCR beta chain. Its antigen is unidentified. CDR1 MNHNS and CDR2 SASEGT come from the germline V gene. The CDR3 sequence is 13 residues long. Trimming stripped 6 bases from V and 4 bases from J, with 10 bases between. This PCR relied on a set of 60 Vbeta primers and 13 Jbeta primers. Libraries were prepared by immunoSEQ multiplex PCR; TCRdb keeps only in-frame clonotypes and omits some of them. The sample yields 85,000 to 120,000 clones, roughly two thirds seen once. The data originate from a study of cytomegalovirus exposure and HLA in healthy donors. General study points: In an earlier analysis, about 87% or about 30%: the productive usage of most TCR beta V segments. TCR beta sequences reportedly predicted most subjects' HLA-A and HLA-B alleles accurately.

This TCR was recovered from a female donor in good health and CMV-seronegative. This chain joins TRBV6-1 and TRBJ1-5, with D possibly TRBD1 on 6 matching bases. Sequencing was done on a sample of PBMCs. CDR3: CASRGGYNQPQHF. The CDR3, as DNA: TGTGCCAGCAGAGGGGGTTATAATCAGCCCCAGCATTTT.